A selection of T cell receptor beta chains follows, all from one sample in a study of molecular identifiers for immune sequencing clone quantification. Each CDR3 protein gets one entry after TCRdb re-called the PCR reads with MiXCR. The table lists 60,000 to 70,000 distinct CDR3 sequences, roughly 18% of them singletons. The sequenced sample was naive CD8+ T cells from blood, with Jurkat cell RNA spiked in. These receptor sequences come from a human donor in good health. Some libraries in this study had Jurkat cell RNA spiked in. Each CDR3 is given with its conserved first and last residue. A D gene is named only where the DNA matches it firmly. Size tells how often a clone was seen (once, few, many) or the class of an expanded clone, and some rows leave it out.

D,V,size,J,CDR3,DNA
NA,TRBV19,NA,TRBJ2-1,CASSIVGNEQFF,TGTGCCAGTAGTATAGTCGGCAATGAGCAGTTCTTC
NA,TRBV4-1,many,TRBJ1-1,CASSQGPLKTGKYEAFF,TGCGCCAGCAGCCAAGGGCCTTTGAAGACGGGAAAATACGAAGCTTTCTTT
NA,TRBV14,few,TRBJ2-1,CASSQREYSYNEQFF,TGTGCCAGCAGCCAACGGGAGTACTCCTACAATGAGCAGTTCTTC
NA,TRBV4-3,many,TRBJ1-1,CASSQGWSEAFF,TGCGCCAGCAGCCAAGGCTGGAGTGAAGCTTTCTTT
NA,TRBV4-1,many,TRBJ2-1,CASSQDNPRDEQFF,TGCGCCAGCAGTCAAGACAACCCGCGCGATGAGCAGTTCTTC
TRBD1,TRBV19,many,TRBJ1-5,CASSMLFGQGAEVNQPQHF,TGTGCCAGTAGTATGTTGTTTGGACAGGGGGCGGAAGTCAATCAGCCCCAGCATTTT
NA,TRBV7-7,many,TRBJ2-5,CASSLGASAQETQYF,TGTGCTAGCAGCTTAGGGGCTAGCGCCCAAGAGACCCAGTACTTC
TRBD1,TRBV27,many,TRBJ1-1,CASSYLTGLGTEAFF,TGTGCCAGCAGTTACCTGACAGGGCTAGGGACTGAAGCTTTCTTT
NA,TRBV4-3,few,TRBJ2-7,CASSQGRGIGYEQYF,TGCGCCAGCAGCCAAGGGCGGGGTATAGGCTACGAGCAGTACTTC
NA,TRBV28,many,TRBJ1-4,CASSLRPSGEKLFF,TGTGCCAGCAGTTTACGTCCGTCGGGGGAAAAACTGTTTTTT
NA,TRBV14,many,TRBJ2-2,CASSLTRTGELFF,TGTGCCAGCAGCCTGACTCGCACCGGGGAGCTGTTTTTT
TRBD2,TRBV2,NA,TRBJ2-1,CASSTGLAGGPYNEQFF,TGTGCCAGCAGTACAGGACTAGCGGGAGGTCCGTACAATGAGCAGTTCTTC
TRBD2,TRBV6-5,many,TRBJ2-2,CASSSERERDTGELFF,TGTGCCAGCAGTTCTGAGCGGGAGAGGGACACCGGGGAGCTGTTTTTT
NA,TRBV25-1,many,TRBJ2-1,CASSEWESSYNEQFF,TGTGCCAGCAGTGAATGGGAGAGCTCCTACAATGAGCAGTTCTTC
TRBD1,TRBV6-6,few,TRBJ1-1,CASSPRQGAGTEAFF,TGTGCCAGCAGTCCCCGACAGGGGGCAGGCACTGAAGCTTTCTTT
TRBD1,TRBV2,many,TRBJ1-4,CASSDERQGHGEKLFF,TGTGCCAGCAGTGACGAACGACAGGGCCACGGTGAAAAACTGTTTTTT
NA,TRBV12-3/TRBV12-4,many,TRBJ2-7,CASSLTESLVTGPHEQYF,TGTGCCAGCAGTTTAACGGAGTCCCTGGTAACAGGGCCCCACGAGCAGTACTTC
TRBD2,TRBV27,many,TRBJ2-7,CASSPLLAGGPTYEQYF,TGTGCCAGCAGTCCTCTTCTAGCGGGAGGTCCCACCTACGAGCAGTACTTC
NA,TRBV29-1,few,TRBJ2-7,CSVDGTTKGRSYEQYF,TGCAGCGTTGATGGGACAACAAAGGGCAGGTCCTACGAGCAGTACTTC
NA,TRBV29-1,many,TRBJ2-3,CSVRQAPRTDTQYF,TGCAGCGTGCGACAGGCCCCGCGGACAGATACGCAGTATTTT